One sample yielded the 32 T cell receptor beta chains listed below, sequenced in a study of blood T cell repertoires in COVID-19. Some clones are missing from TCRdb's copy, which holds only in-frame ones; the method was immunoSEQ multiplex PCR. The table has some 250,000 clones, about nine tenths seen once; the top ten hold approximately 7.6%. Sequencing input: peripheral blood. The receptors here all came from a man aged 55 to 70 who had recovered from COVID-19.

V usage is TRBV4-1 and J usage is TRBJ1-5, with TRBD1 as a possible D gene (5 bases). The CDR3 spans 14 residues. The germline V gene has CDR1 MGHRA and CDR2 YSYEKL. V shed 8 bases and J shed 1 base, with 12 bases lying between them. The CDR3 sequence is CASRRGGSNQPQHF. The CDR3 coding sequence is TGCGCCAGCCGCCGGGGGGGGAGCAATCAGCCCCAGCATTTT.

This chain joins TRBV3-1 (or the pseudogene TRBV3-2) and TRBJ2-7; tentative D call: TRBD1 (6 bases). V lost 4 bases and J 4 bases, leaving 20 bases between the germline ends. Per germline, CDR1 LGHDT and CDR2 YNNKEL (reference sequence). This CDR3 is built from 16 residues. Here the CDR3 DNA reads TGTGCCAGCAGCCGTAGACAGGCCCCCCGGTGGTACGAGCAGTACTTC. It is translated as CASSRRQAPRWYEQYF.

CDR3 sequence: CASSPPGTPNTIYF. The CDR3 DNA sequence: TGTGCCAGCTCACCCCCCGGGACACCAAACACCATATATTTT. The chain recombines TRBV18 with TRBJ1-3; weak D call: TRBD1 (6 bases). The CDR3 length is 14 residues. The germline V gene has CDR1 KGHSH and CDR2 LQKENI. V dropped 3 bases and J dropped 6 bases, with 12 bases sitting between them.

The genes are TRBV19 and TRBJ1-4; D perhaps matches TRBD1 (5 bases). V was cut by 6 bases and J by 9 bases, with 17 bases left in between. CDR3 length: 14 amino acids. Germline V gives CDR1 LNHDA, CDR2 SQIVND (reference sequence). The CDR3 region is CASRPQGQMKKLFF. The CDR3 bases are TGTGCCAGTAGGCCCCAGGGTCAGATGAAAAAACTGTTTTTT.

V and J are TRBV5-1 and TRBJ2-7, with 10 bases fitting TRBD2. The CDR3 extends over 14 amino acids. Germline V gene lookup returns CDR1 SGHRS and CDR2 YFSETQ. The junction had 0 bases not matched to a gene; V was cut back by 0 bases and J by 3 bases. The DNA of the CDR3 is TGCGCCAGCAGCTTGGGGACTAGCGGCTACGAGCAGTACGTC. Translated: CASSLGTSGYEQYV.

The rearrangement links TRBV27 to TRBJ2-3, with 9 bases matching TRBD2. With 3 bases clipped from V and 0 bases from J, the junction kept 1 base outside the gene matches. Per germline, CDR1 MNHEY and CDR2 SMNVEV (reference sequence). The CDR3 is 15 residues long. CDR3 amino acids: CASSLRGGSTDTQYF. The DNA of the CDR3 is TGTGCCAGCAGTTTGCGGGGGGGTAGCACAGATACGCAGTATTTT.

V usage is TRBV9 and J usage is TRBJ1-3; D remains unclear. The length of the CDR3 is 16 residues. V lost 2 bases to trimming and J lost 0 bases, with 12 bases between them. Germline-derived CDR1 and CDR2 are SGDLS and YYNGEE. In nucleotides, the CDR3 is TGTGCCAGCAGCGTGTTGGACTGGAGCTCTGGAAACACCATATATTTT. Protein sequence: CASSVLDWSSGNTIYF.

The chain links TRBV5-1 to TRBJ2-7; 9 nucleotides line up with TRBD1. CDR1 is SGHRS and CDR2 is YFSETQ in the germline V gene. Trimming at V came to 7 bases and at J to 2 bases, leaving 10 bases not matched to a gene. The CDR3 sequence is 15 residues long. DNA of the CDR3: TGCGCCAGCCGACCTCCTACAGGGGGCACCTACGAGCAGTACGTC. Encoded protein: CASRPPTGGTYEQYV.

By share, this clone counts as medium-sized. This chain connects TRBV2 to TRBJ1-4; TRBD1 is a possible D gene (6 bases). This CDR3 contains 14 residues. The germline V gene has CDR1 SNHLY and CDR2 FYNNEI. The V and J ends lost 6 bases and 7 bases respectively, with 15 bases between them. DNA of the CDR3: TGTGCCAGCAGACCGGGGGGCAAAAGTGAAAAACTGTTTTTT. Its protein product is CASRPGGKSEKLFF.

CDR3 amino acids: CASSFRAHEKLFF. The CDR3 bases are TGTGCCAGCAGCTTCAGGGCTCATGAAAAACTGTTTTTT. The chain joins TRBV5-6 to TRBJ1-4; a weak D match, TRBD1 (5 bases). Germline lookup yields CDR1 SGHDT and CDR2 YYEEEE. Trimming pared 2 bases from V and 6 bases from J, leaving 8 bases between. The CDR3 loop spans 13 amino acids.

This clone appeared once. This chain connects TRBV5-1 to TRBJ1-2, with a possible D match to TRBD1 (6 bases). From germline, CDR1 is SGHRS and CDR2 YFSETQ. This CDR3 is 14 amino acids long. V was shortened by 4 bases and J by 8 bases, with 18 bases between the two germline ends. CDR3 bases: TGCGCCAGCAGCATGTCGGGACACCTAGGAGGCTACACCTTC. Its protein product is CASSMSGHLGGYTF.

The V call is TRBV28, the J call TRBJ1-5; no firm D call. The CDR3 has 15 residues. Trimming cost V 2 bases and J 2 bases, with 10 bases left between them. Germline-derived CDR1 and CDR2 are MDHEN and SYDVKM. The CDR3: CASSLGFGGNQPQHF. The CDR3 nucleotides are TGTGCCAGCAGTTTAGGGTTTGGAGGCAATCAGCCCCAGCATTTT.

The V gene is TRBV29-1, the J gene TRBJ2-1; a possible D gene is TRBD2 (6 bases). CDR1 and CDR2 (germline): SQVTM, ANQGSEA. The CDR3 length is 13 residues. V was trimmed by 1 base and J by 12 bases, leaving 16 bases between them. CDR3 loop: CSVEGGVIQVQFF. The DNA of the CDR3 is TGCAGCGTTGAAGGGGGGGTCATTCAAGTGCAGTTCTTC.

V gene TRBV7-2 combines with J gene TRBJ2-1; 10 bases line up with TRBD2. CDR1 SGHTA and CDR2 FQGNSA come from the germline V gene. V lost 0 bases to trimming and J lost 9 bases; unmatched junction nucleotides: 5. The CDR3 consists of 15 residues. The CDR3 spells CASSLAASGGGEQFF. The CDR3 bases are TGTGCCAGCAGCTTAGCCGCTAGCGGGGGAGGTGAGCAGTTCTTC.

This chain connects TRBV10-2 to TRBJ1-4; 8 nucleotides match TRBD1. The CDR3 totals 12 residues. Trimming at V came to 3 bases and at J to 12 bases, leaving 3 bases not matched to a gene. The germline CDR1 and CDR2 sequences are WSHSY and SAAADI. The CDR3: CASSDPDRELFF. CDR3 nucleotides: TGCGCCAGCAGTGATCCGGACAGGGAACTGTTTTTT.

This clone was seen once. This chain's CDR3 is CASSLYGRIGNEQFF. In DNA, the CDR3 is TGTGCCAGCAGCTTATATGGCCGAATCGGGAATGAGCAGTTCTTC. J is TRBJ2-1 and V is TRBV7-2; the D is unclear. The CDR3 is made up of 15 amino acids. Per germline, CDR1 SGHTA and CDR2 FQGNSA. Trimming took off 2 bases at V and 7 bases at J, with 15 bases between the two ends.

This chain links TRBV6-5 with TRBJ1-4; 9 positions match TRBD1. CDR3 length equals 14 residues. Germline CDR1 MNHEY, CDR2 SVGAGI. The V segment lost 5 bases and the J segment 8 bases; nucleotides outside the gene matches: 6. The CDR3 DNA follows: TGTGCCAGCAGTCGCACAGGGGGCGAAGAAAAACTGTTTTTT. It is translated as CASSRTGGEEKLFF.

This chain connects TRBV6-5 to TRBJ1-2; possible D gene TRBD1, 6 bases. The CDR3 totals 14 residues. V was cut by 6 bases and J by 7 bases, with 18 bases left in between. The germline CDR1 and CDR2 sequences are MNHEY and SVGAGI. CDR3 sequence: CASRPQGEGFGYTF. CDR3 in DNA: TGTGCCAGCAGGCCACAGGGAGAAGGTTTTGGCTACACCTTC.

This clone has just one count. V and J are TRBV19 and TRBJ2-7; 9 positions agree with TRBD1. CDR3 size: 14 residues. The J segment lost 4 bases and the V segment lost 6 bases, leaving 7 bases of the junction unmatched. From germline, CDR1 is LNHDA and CDR2 SQIVND (reference sequence). This CDR3 is CASRINGQGYEQYF. In nucleotides, the CDR3 is TGTGCCAGTAGGATCAACGGACAGGGGTACGAGCAGTACTTC.

V is TRBV29-1 and J is TRBJ2-5; 7 bases are shared with TRBD1. This CDR3 is 11 amino acids long. The V gene's germline CDR1 is SQVTM and CDR2 ANQGSEA. The CDR3 sequence: CSGDSWETQYF. The CDR3 nucleotides read TGCAGTGGGGACAGCTGGGAGACCCAGTACTTC. The full variable domain, its missing parts supplied by reference TRBV29-1 and TRBJ2-5, is SAVISQKPSRDICQRGTSLTIQCQVDSQVTMMFWYRQQPGQSLTLIATANQGSEATYESGFVIDKFPISRPNLTFSTLTVSNMSPEDSSIYLCSGDSWETQYFGPGTRLLVL.

The CDR3 loop reads CASSLLAGLPQETQYF. Here the CDR3 DNA reads TGTGCCAGCAGCCTCTTAGCGGGACTACCACAAGAGACCCAGTACTTC. The chain combines TRBV7-6 with TRBJ2-5; TRBD2 matches at 8 bases. The CDR3 loop spans 16 amino acids. Trimming removed 5 bases from V and 2 bases from J; junction bases left unmatched: 10. Per the germline V gene, CDR1 is SGHVS and CDR2 is FNYEAQ.

The J gene is TRBJ1-4, the V gene TRBV12-5, with D perhaps matching TRBD1 (5 bases). The germline V and J ends were trimmed by 1 base and 8 bases, with 14 bases remaining between them. This CDR3 is built from 15 residues. Germline loops: CDR1 LGHNT, CDR2 FRNRAP. CDR3 DNA: TGTGCTAGTGGTTTGGAAGGGAGGGGAAACGAAAAACTGTTTTTT. It yields the protein CASGLEGRGNEKLFF.

The chain recombines TRBV10-3 with TRBJ2-7; TRBD1 matches at 8 bases. This CDR3 has 12 residues. Trimming took 6 bases from V and 3 from J; bases not matched to a gene: 1. Germline CDR1 and CDR2: ENHRY and SYGVKD. DNA for the CDR3: TGTGCCATCAGAGGACAGGGCTACGAGCAGTACGTC. Amino acid sequence: CAIRGQGYEQYV.

J is TRBJ2-3 and V is TRBV5-1; 8 bases line up with TRBD2. Losses at the gene ends were 2 bases for V and 5 bases for J; bases not matched to a gene: 7. Germline CDR1 is SGHRS and CDR2 is YFSETQ. CDR3 length: 15 amino acids. CDR3 sequence (DNA): TGCGCCAGCAGCTTTTCCGGGACTAGAGGAGATACGCAGTATTTT. This sequence encodes CASSFSGTRGDTQYF.

The chain carries TRBV5-1 and TRBJ2-7; 7 nucleotides agree with TRBD1. The V gene end was trimmed by 4 bases and the J gene end by 3 bases; junction bases not matched to a gene: 7. The CDR3 contains 14 residues. Per the germline V gene, CDR1 is SGHRS and CDR2 is YFSETQ. The CDR3 is CASSTRQGYYEQYV. The CDR3, as DNA: TGCGCCAGCAGCACACGACAGGGCTACTACGAGCAGTACGTC.

The chain employs TRBV5-1 and TRBJ2-1; 7 nucleotides match TRBD1. The length of the CDR3 is 14 residues. V lost 3 bases to trimming and J lost 7 bases; unmatched junction nucleotides: 7. CDR1 and CDR2 (germline): SGHRS, YFSETQ. This chain's CDR3 is CASSSQGTTNEQFF. CDR3 in DNA: TGCGCCAGCAGCTCACAGGGGACGACGAATGAGCAGTTCTTC.

This rearrangement joins TRBV27 to TRBJ2-7, with TRBD1 matching over 8 bases. Germline V gives CDR1 MNHEY, CDR2 SMNVEV (reference sequence). The CDR3 runs to 13 residues. V lost 6 bases to trimming and J lost 3 bases; unmatched junction nucleotides: 4. This CDR3 is CASRGQEGYEQYF. CDR3 nucleotides: TGTGCCAGCAGGGGACAGGAGGGCTACGAGCAGTACTTC.

The chain carries TRBV12-3 or TRBV12-4 and TRBJ1-3; no definite D call. Trimming stripped 7 bases from V and 0 bases from J, with 4 bases between. The CDR3 loop spans 12 amino acids. The DNA of the CDR3 is TGTGCCAGCACAGGCTCTGGAAACACCATATATTTT. Translation: CASTGSGNTIYF.

In this sample, this clone turned up once. J is TRBJ1-1 and V is TRBV19; TRBD1 might be the D (5 bases). Deletions cut 8 bases from V and 7 bases from J, with 14 bases between. Germline values: CDR1 LNHDA, CDR2 SQIVND (reference sequence). This CDR3 is 12 amino acids long. CDR3 bases: TGTGCCAGTGACCCGCAGGGTATTGAAGCTTTCTTT. Its protein product is CASDPQGIEAFF.

This clone has just one count. The chain employs TRBV19 and TRBJ1-3; D is unresolved. V lost 10 bases, J lost 4 bases, and 17 bases lay in between. This CDR3 region has 14 residues. Germline-derived CDR1 and CDR2 are LNHDA and SQIVND (reference sequence). DNA of the CDR3: TGTGCCACCTACGAGGGCTTGCCCGGAAACACCATATATTTT. It translates to CATYEGLPGNTIYF.

This clone was counted once. This sequence joins TRBV2 and TRBJ1-3; no definite D call. Deletions cut 6 bases from V and 3 bases from J, with 6 bases between. The CDR3 loop spans 12 amino acids. Germline V gives CDR1 SNHLY, CDR2 FYNNEI. This chain's CDR3 is CASSVLGNTIYF. In nucleotides, the CDR3 is TGTGCCAGCAGCGTACTTGGAAACACCATATATTTT.

The chain is built from TRBV4-1 and TRBJ1-3; D not certain. Per the germline V gene, CDR1 is MGHRA and CDR2 is YSYEKL. The germline V and J ends were trimmed by 4 bases and 3 bases, with 13 bases remaining between them. The CDR3 extends over 15 amino acids. Written as DNA, the CDR3 is TGCGCCAGCAGCCGGCTCGAGGGAGATGGAAACACCATATATTTT. It yields the protein CASSRLEGDGNTIYF.